This T cell receptor beta chain emerged from a study of graft-versus-host responses after intestinal transplantation. Profiling relied on immunoSEQ multiplex PCR, and the TCRdb table lists in-frame clones only, not all of them. The sample includes fewer than 25,000 clones, around 76% of them seen just once. The CDR3 totals 16 residues. After removal of 0 bases from V and 4 bases from J, the junction contained 8 bases not matched to a gene. Germline V gene sequence: CDR1 SGHKS, CDR2 YYEKEE (reference sequence). Intraepithelial and lamina propria lymphocytes were isolated from graft specimens. J is TRBJ2-7 and V is TRBV5-5, with 9 positions matching TRBD2. This specimen was ileum tissue, taken 12 days after intestinal transplant. This receptor was obtained from a human patient who received an intestinal transplant, so some T cells may come from the graft donor. This CDR3 is CASSLGPWREGYEQYF. Here the CDR3 DNA reads TGTGCCAGCAGCTTGGGCCCTTGGCGGGAGGGGTACGAGCAGTACTTC.